The text below deals with one T cell receptor (beta chain). Its specificity is not known. There are 16 residues in the CDR3. The germline V gene has CDR1 LNHDA and CDR2 SQIVND (reference sequence). Germline trimming cut 6 bases from V and 4 bases from J; bases unmatched to any gene: 11. The record originates from a study of T cell responses to AZD1222 COVID-19 vaccine. About the study: Second-dose schedules of about 4 or about 12 weeks were combined.

Notes on the study in general: Variant regions that are unmutated are reportedly the target of nearly half of spike-specific TCRs. Among the donors, most were white British and more were female, and clonal diversity was possibly underestimated. At baseline, seropositivity was found in only 5 to 7 AZD1222 recipients.

Profiled with immunoSEQ multiplex PCR; TCRdb holds only in-frame clones, not every one. The sample holds 70,000 or so clones, around nine tenths seen once. The chain has TRBV19 and TRBJ1-4, with TRBD1 identical over 7 bases. This sample comprised peripheral blood, obtained on day 0 of AZD1222 vaccination. The source of this sequence is an adult in good health. Written as DNA, the CDR3 is TGTGCCAGTAGGCGAACAGGGGACGCTTATAATGAAAAACTGTTTTTT. Translating it yields CASRRTGDAYNEKLFF.